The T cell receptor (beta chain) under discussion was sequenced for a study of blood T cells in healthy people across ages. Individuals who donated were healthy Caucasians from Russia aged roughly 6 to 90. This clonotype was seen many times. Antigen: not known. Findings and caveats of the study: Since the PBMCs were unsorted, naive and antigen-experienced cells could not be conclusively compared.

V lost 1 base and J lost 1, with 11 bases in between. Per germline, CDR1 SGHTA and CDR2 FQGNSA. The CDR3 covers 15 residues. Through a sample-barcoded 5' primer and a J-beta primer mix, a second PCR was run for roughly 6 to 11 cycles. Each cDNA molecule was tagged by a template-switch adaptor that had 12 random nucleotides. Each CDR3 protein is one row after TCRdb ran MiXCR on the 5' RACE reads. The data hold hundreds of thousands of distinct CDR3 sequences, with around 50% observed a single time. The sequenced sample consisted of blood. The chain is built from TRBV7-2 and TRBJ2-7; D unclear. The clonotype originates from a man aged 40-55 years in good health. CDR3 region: CASSLGWLGSYEQYF. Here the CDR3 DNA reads TGTGCCAGCAGCTTAGGTTGGTTAGGATCCTACGAGCAGTACTTC.